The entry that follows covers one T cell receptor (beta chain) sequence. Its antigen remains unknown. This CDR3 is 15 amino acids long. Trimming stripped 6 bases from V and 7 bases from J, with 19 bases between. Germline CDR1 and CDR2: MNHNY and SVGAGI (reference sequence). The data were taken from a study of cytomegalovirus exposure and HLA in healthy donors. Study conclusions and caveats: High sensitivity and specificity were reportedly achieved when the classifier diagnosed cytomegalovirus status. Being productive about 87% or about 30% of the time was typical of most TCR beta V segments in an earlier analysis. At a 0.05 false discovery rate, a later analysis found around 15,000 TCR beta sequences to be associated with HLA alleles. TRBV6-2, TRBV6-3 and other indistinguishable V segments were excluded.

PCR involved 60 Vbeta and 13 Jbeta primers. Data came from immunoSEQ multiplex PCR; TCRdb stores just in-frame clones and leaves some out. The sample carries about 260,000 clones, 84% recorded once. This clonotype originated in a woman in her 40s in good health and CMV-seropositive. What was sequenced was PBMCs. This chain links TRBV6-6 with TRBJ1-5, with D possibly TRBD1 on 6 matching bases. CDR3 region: CASSTPGAVGQPQHF. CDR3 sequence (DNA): TGTGCCAGCAGCACGCCAGGGGCCGTGGGGCAGCCCCAGCATTTT.